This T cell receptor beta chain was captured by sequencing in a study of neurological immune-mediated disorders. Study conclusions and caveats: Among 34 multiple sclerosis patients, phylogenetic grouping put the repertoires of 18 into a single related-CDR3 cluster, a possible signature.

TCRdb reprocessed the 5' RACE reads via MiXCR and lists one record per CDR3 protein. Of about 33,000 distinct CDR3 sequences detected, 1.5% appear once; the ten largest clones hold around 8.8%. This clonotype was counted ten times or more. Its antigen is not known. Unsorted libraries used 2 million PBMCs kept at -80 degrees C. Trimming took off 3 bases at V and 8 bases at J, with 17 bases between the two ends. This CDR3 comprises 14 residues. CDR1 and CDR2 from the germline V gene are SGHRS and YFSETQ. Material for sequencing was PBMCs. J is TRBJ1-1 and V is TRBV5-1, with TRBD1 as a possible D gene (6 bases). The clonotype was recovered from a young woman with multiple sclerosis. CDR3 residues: CASSSTPGQEEAFF. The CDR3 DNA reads TGCGCCAGCAGCTCCACCCCGGGACAAGAAGAAGCTTTCTTT.